The 23 T cell receptor beta chains listed next were all sequenced from one sample in a study of tumor and adjacent non-tumor tissue in lung cancer. Three rounds of nested PCR, following a modified ARM-PCR protocol, produced the TCRbeta library. TCRdb reprocessed the multiplex PCR reads with MiXCR, giving one entry per CDR3 protein. The sample holds roughly 81,000 distinct CDR3 sequences, roughly 62% seen once. No cell sorting was done before RNA was extracted from the tissue. What was sequenced was lung tumor tissue. These receptors originate from a man between 65 and 79 years old with non-small cell lung cancer.

Regarding this clonotype: The final CDR3 position lacks the conserved phenylalanine or tryptophan, pointing to a likely read error. The gene calls are TRBV6-6 and TRBJ2-2; D perhaps matches TRBD1 (6 bases). The length of the CDR3 is 14 residues. Trimming took 6 bases from V and 4 from J, leaving 12 bases between them. The V gene's germline CDR1 is MNHNY and CDR2 SVGAGI (reference sequence). The CDR3 reads CASSRTVGTGELFL. DNA of the CDR3: TGTGCCAGCAGCCGGACAGTGGGCACCGGGGAGCTGTTTCTT.

This clonotype was observed a handful of times. This may arise from a read error, as a much more abundant clone is one base away. The chain uses TRBV12-3 or TRBV12-4 and TRBJ1-2, with unresolved D. The CDR3 runs to 12 residues. CDR3: CASGLAGYGYTF. As DNA, the CDR3 is TGTGCCAGCGGTTTAGCAGGCTATGGCTACACCTTC.

Regarding this clonotype: At one end the junction does not follow the germline gene, possibly because of a read error. The rearrangement links TRBV11-1 to TRBJ2-2; D is unresolved. The CDR3 length is 15 residues. From germline, CDR1 is SGHAT and CDR2 FQDESV (reference sequence). The CDR3 DNA reads TGTGCCGGCAGCCAAGGTGGCAGGAACACCGGGGAGCTGTTTTTT. This gives the protein CAGSQGGRNTGELFF.

Remarks on this clonotype: A much bigger clone sits one base away, suggesting this may be a read error. The rearrangement joins TRBV28 to TRBJ1-6; D gene uncertain. Germline V gene lookup returns CDR1 MDHEN and CDR2 SYDVKM. This CDR3 has 12 residues. CDR3 sequence: CVSSLFSSPLHF. CDR3 coding DNA: TGTGTCAGCAGTTTATTTAGCTCACCCCTCCACTTT.

In this sample, this clonotype turned up once. Without the conserved terminal phenylalanine or tryptophan, this CDR3 likely stems from a read error. This chain connects TRBV11-2 to TRBJ2-7; 8 bases map to TRBD1. After removal of 1 base from V and 2 bases from J, the junction contained 7 bases not matched to a gene. CDR3 length: 16 amino acids. The germline V gene encodes CDR1 SGHAT and CDR2 FQNNGV. The DNA for the CDR3 is TGTGCCAGCAGCTTAGCAGAATGGACAGGGACCTACGAGCAGTACTCC. Its protein product is CASSLAEWTGTYEQYS.

This clonotype was seen repeatedly, ten times or more. V is TRBV5-5 and J is TRBJ1-2; TRBD1 aligns across 7 bases. After removal of 0 bases from V and 8 bases from J, the junction contained 10 bases not matched to a gene. CDR3 length: 15 residues. Germline lookup yields CDR1 SGHKS and CDR2 YYEKEE (reference sequence). CDR3 DNA: TGTGCCAGCAGCTTGGCCGGTGACAGGGTAGGCGGCTACACCTTC. Translated, it gives CASSLAGDRVGGYTF.

The gene calls are TRBV29-1 and TRBJ2-7; TRBD2 matches at 7 bases. The germline CDR1 and CDR2 sequences are SQVTM and ANQGSEA. The CDR3 loop spans 12 amino acids. Trimming at V came to 4 bases and at J to 8 bases, leaving 8 bases not matched to a gene. DNA of the CDR3: TGCAGCGTTGGACTAGCCCGCCACAAGCAGTACTTC. Protein sequence: CSVGLARHKQYF.

In its sample, this clonotype was seen a few times. Being one base from a much bigger clone, this may be a read error. V gene TRBV12-3 or TRBV12-4 combines with J gene TRBJ2-3; D may correspond to TRBD1 or TRBD2 (5 bases each). The CDR3 covers 14 residues. CDR3 loop: CASSLWDPTYTQYF. In DNA form, the CDR3 reads TGTGCCAGCAGTTTGTGGGACCCCACATATACGCAGTATTTT.

Comment on this clonotype: This clone may be a read error of a much larger clone one base away. The rearrangement uses TRBV28 and TRBJ1-1; D may be TRBD1 (6 bases). CDR3 length equals 15 residues. V dropped 3 bases and J dropped 1 base, with 12 bases sitting between them. The germline gives CDR1 MDHEN, CDR2 SYDVKM. CDR3 in DNA: TGTGCCAGCAGTTTTCGGGGGCTGGGGAACACTGAAGCTTTCTTT. It yields the protein CASSFRGLGNTEAFF.

Remarks on this clonotype: Without the conserved terminal phenylalanine or tryptophan, this CDR3 likely stems from a read error. The rearrangement links TRBV28 to TRBJ2-5, with D unclear. The CDR3 runs to 15 residues. The V gene lost 3 bases and the J gene lost 4 bases, with 15 bases spanning the gap. Per germline, CDR1 MDHEN and CDR2 SYDVKM. The CDR3 sequence is CASSFLGTPGETQYS. The DNA for the CDR3 is TGTGCCAGCAGTTTTTTAGGAACCCCGGGAGAGACCCAGTACTCC.

Of note for this clonotype: No conserved phenylalanine or tryptophan ends this CDR3, so it is likely a read error. The rearrangement joins TRBV6-5 to TRBJ2-2, with TRBD1 identical over 8 bases. The V and J ends lost 7 bases and 6 bases, in that order; junction bases with no gene match: 7. The CDR3 has 14 amino acids. The germline V gene has CDR1 MNHEY and CDR2 SVGAGI. The CDR3 sequence is CASNWQGAAGELFL. DNA of the CDR3: TGTGCCAGCAATTGGCAGGGGGCCGCCGGGGAGCTGTTTCTT.

V is TRBV11-1 and J is TRBJ2-5; D is unclear. The V end lost 5 bases, the J end lost 10 bases, and 14 bases lay between the germline ends. This CDR3 spans 12 amino acids. CDR1 and CDR2 (germline): SGHAT, FQDESV (reference sequence). As DNA, the CDR3 is TGTGCCAGCAGCGGAGTTGGACGTGGCCAGTACTTC. Its translation is CASSGVGRGQYF.

Comments on this clonotype: The junction does not match germline at one end; this may be a read error. The J gene is TRBJ2-7, the V gene TRBV29-1; TRBD2 aligns across 8 bases. This CDR3 region has 12 residues. CDR1 SQVTM and CDR2 ANQGSEA come from the germline V gene. As DNA, the CDR3 is TGCAGTGTCGGGACTAGAGGGTACGAACAGTACTTC. Its translation: CSVGTRGYEQYF.

This clonotype occurred a few times. J is TRBJ2-3 and V is TRBV7-9; D gene ambiguous. Looked up from germline, CDR1 is SEHNR and CDR2 is FQNEAQ (reference sequence). This CDR3 contains 12 residues. V was pared by 7 bases and J by 6 bases, with 11 bases between. The CDR3 spells CASTLVGDTQYF. DNA for the CDR3: TGTGCCAGCACCCTAGTCGGGGATACGCAGTATTTT.

In this sample, this clonotype turned up once. This sequence joins TRBV29-1 and TRBJ2-7, with TRBD1 identical over 7 bases. The germline CDR1 and CDR2 sequences are SQVTM and ANQGSEA. Trimming removed 7 bases from V and 5 bases from J; junction bases left unmatched: 14. CDR3 size: 14 residues. CDR3 nucleotide sequence: TGCAGCGCAAGGGTAGGACAGGAGTACCACGAGCAGTACTTC. Amino acids: CSARVGQEYHEQYF.

This clonotype has a single count. The chain combines TRBV6-1 with TRBJ2-2; maybe TRBD1 (6 bases). Trimming took off 11 bases at V and 6 bases at J, with 22 bases between the two ends. The germline gives CDR1 MNHNS, CDR2 SASEGT. The CDR3 loop spans 15 amino acids. CDR3: CACKGGYQTAGELFF. Written as DNA, the CDR3 is TGTGCCTGCAAAGGGGGATACCAGACGGCCGGGGAGCTGTTTTTT.

A single count supports this clonotype. The chain combines TRBV29-1 with TRBJ2-2; no firm D call. The germline gives CDR1 SQVTM, CDR2 ANQGSEA. Between the trimmed V and J ends, which lost 5 bases and 7 bases, there was a span of 17 bases. This CDR3 is 14 amino acids long. This chain's CDR3 is CSVSLSDTIGELFF. The CDR3 region has the DNA TGCAGCGTTAGCCTATCGGATACGATCGGGGAGCTGTTTTTT.

In regard to this clonotype: The junction departs from germline at one end; a sequencing error may be responsible. This chain connects TRBV5-1 to TRBJ2-2; D call uncertain. CDR3 size: 14 residues. The V gene's germline CDR1 is SGHRS and CDR2 YFSETQ. The CDR3 nucleotides are TGCGCCTGCAGGCGGACGGAGAACACCGGGGAGCTGTTTTTT. This sequence encodes CACRRTENTGELFF.

A remark on this clonotype: A much larger clone sits a single nucleotide away, making a read error possible. The chain joins TRBV6-1 to TRBJ2-3, with D hard to call. The CDR3 covers 14 residues. Per germline, CDR1 MNHNS and CDR2 SASEGT. CDR3 DNA: TGTGCCAGCAGTGCCCGACTTAGCATAGATACGCAGTGTTTT. Encoded protein: CASSARLSIDTQCF.

This clonotype was found many times. The chain combines TRBV7-9 with TRBJ2-3; 12 positions match TRBD1. In germline, CDR1 is SEHNR, CDR2 FQNEAQ (reference sequence). The J segment lost 4 bases and the V segment lost 3 bases, leaving 5 bases of the junction unmatched. The CDR3 totals 16 residues. The CDR3 nucleotides are TGTGCCAGCAGCTTGGGACAGGGGGCAGCGGCAGATACGCAGTATTTT. Translation: CASSLGQGAAADTQYF.

A remark on this clonotype: The junction departs from germline at one end; a sequencing error may be responsible. The chain couples TRBV5-6 to TRBJ2-3; D is possibly TRBD1 (6 bases). The length of the CDR3 is 15 residues. Per germline, CDR1 SGHDT and CDR2 YYEEEE. As DNA, the CDR3 is TGTGCCGGCAGCCCAGAGGGATTCAGGGACATTGCGCAGTATTTT. It specifies CAGSPEGFRDIAQYF.

This clonotype appeared many times. The gene calls are TRBV4-1 and TRBJ1-3; no definite D call. V was cut by 9 bases and J by 0 bases, with 12 bases left in between. Germline-derived CDR1 and CDR2 are MGHRA and YSYEKL. The CDR3 spans 14 residues. In DNA, the CDR3 is TGCGCCAGTACACCCGTGGGCTCTGGAAACACCATATATTTT. The encoded protein is CASTPVGSGNTIYF.

A word on this clonotype: A much larger clonotype is one base distant, so this may be a read error. This chain connects TRBV6-6 to TRBJ1-6; 7 bases align to TRBD1. Trimming took 5 bases from V and 9 from J; bases not matched to a gene: 10. Germline V gene lookup returns CDR1 MNHNY and CDR2 SVGAGI (reference sequence). This CDR3 is built from 15 residues. The CDR3 here is CASSPRGLRISPLHF. The CDR3 DNA follows: TGTGCCAGCAGTCCTAGGGGGCTTCGGATTTCACCCCTCCACTTT.